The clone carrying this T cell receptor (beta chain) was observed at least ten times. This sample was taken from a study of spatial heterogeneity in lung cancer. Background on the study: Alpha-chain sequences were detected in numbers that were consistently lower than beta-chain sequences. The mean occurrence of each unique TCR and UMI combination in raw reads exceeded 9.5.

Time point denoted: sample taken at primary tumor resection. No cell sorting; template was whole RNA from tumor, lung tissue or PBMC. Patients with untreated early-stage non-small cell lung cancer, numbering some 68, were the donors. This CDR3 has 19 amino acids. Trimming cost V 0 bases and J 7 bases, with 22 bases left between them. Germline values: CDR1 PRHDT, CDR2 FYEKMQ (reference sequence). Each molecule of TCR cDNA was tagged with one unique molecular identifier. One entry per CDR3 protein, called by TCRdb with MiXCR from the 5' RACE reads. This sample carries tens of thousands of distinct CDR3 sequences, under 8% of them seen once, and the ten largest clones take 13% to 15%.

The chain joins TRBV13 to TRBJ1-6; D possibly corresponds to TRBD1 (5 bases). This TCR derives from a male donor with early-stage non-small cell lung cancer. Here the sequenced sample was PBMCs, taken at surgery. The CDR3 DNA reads TGTGCCAGCAGCTTAGGCCTAAGCGGGGGTGACCGCCTAAATTCACCCCTCCACTTT. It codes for CASSLGLSGGDRLNSPLHF.